The subject of this entry is one T cell receptor beta chain. The source of the sample is a study of OX40 agonist ivuxolimab in advanced cancers. Using immunoSEQ multiplex PCR, the repertoire was profiled, and TCRdb retains in-frame clones only, with some absent. The sample consists of 55,000 to 80,000 clones, 70% to 90% of them appearing once. The CDR3 extends over 16 amino acids. The germline V gene has CDR1 MGHRA and CDR2 YSYEKL. V was clipped by 4 bases and J by 9 bases; unmatched bases: 16. The receptor was isolated from an adult with an advanced solid tumor such as melanoma, head and neck, liver or kidney cancer. Source: CD4+ or CD8+ T cells sorted from blood, taken in a trial of the OX40 agonist ivuxolimab. V usage is TRBV4-1 and J usage is TRBJ2-7; 9 positions match TRBD1. The CDR3 loop reads CASSPTGGQGNFGQYF. CDR3 sequence (DNA): TGCGCCAGCAGCCCTACCGGGGGACAGGGTAATTTCGGGCAGTACTTC.